What follows is one T cell receptor (beta chain) and its context. Germline V gene lookup returns CDR1 MNHNY and CDR2 SVGAGI (reference sequence). The CDR3 runs to 11 residues. V gave up 5 bases and J gave up 5 bases, with 6 bases separating them. This record belongs to a study of long-term antiretroviral therapy in people with HIV. A v3.0 immunoSEQ assay was performed at survey level. TCRdb's copy holds only in-frame clones and misses some; the assay was immunoSEQ multiplex PCR. The sample lists around 30,000 clones, 93% occurring once. The J gene is TRBJ1-2, the V gene TRBV6-6; the D is unclear. This sequence originates from a man in his forties with HIV. The source material was unsorted PBMCs, sampled 6.2 years after starting antiretroviral therapy. The CDR3 sequence: CASSVRYGYTF. CDR3 DNA: TGTGCCAGCAGTGTACGATATGGCTACACCTTC.